These 25 T cell receptor beta chains originate from one sample sequenced in a study of OX40 agonist ivuxolimab in advanced cancers. The receptor library was made with the immunoSEQ multiplex PCR assay. TCRdb mirrors the immuneACCESS table, restricted to in-frame sequences. Some clones are absent from its copies; in checked studies, under half trace to an unresolved V gene, and the reason for the others is unknown. The sample table holds about 41,000 clones, of which 70% to 90% were seen once. The ten largest clones take up 3.5% to 4% of the sample. The material sequenced was CD4+ or CD8+ T cells sorted from blood, taken in a trial of the OX40 agonist ivuxolimab. The origin of the receptors is an adult with an advanced solid tumor such as melanoma, head and neck, liver or kidney cancer.

The chain combines TRBV19 with TRBJ1-2; 7 positions match TRBD1. Germline CDR1 LNHDA, CDR2 SQIVND (reference sequence). CDR3 length equals 16 residues. Trimming took 3 bases from V and 4 from J; bases not matched to a gene: 11. The DNA of the CDR3 is TGTGCCAGTAGTATCGCCCTGGGACAGAACTTCTATGGCTACACCTTC. It specifies CASSIALGQNFYGYTF.

The chain employs TRBV7-8 and TRBJ1-1; D remains unclear. Germline V gives CDR1 SGHVS, CDR2 FQNEAQ. This CDR3 spans 14 amino acids. Trimming took off 1 base at V and 6 bases at J, with 12 bases between the two ends. CDR3 bases: TGTGCCAGCAGCTTAGGAACGGGGAGGGCTGAAGCTTTCTTT. Translation: CASSLGTGRAEAFF. Based on the CDR3 plus reference TRBV7-8 and TRBJ1-1, the full variable domain is GAGVSQSPRYKVAKRGQDVALRCDPISGHVSLFWYQQALGQGPEFLTYFQNEAQLDKSGLPSDRFFAERPEGSVSTLKIQRTQQEDSAVYLCASSLGTGRAEAFFGQGTRLTVV.

The chain joins TRBV11-3 to TRBJ2-6; D gene uncertain. The CDR3 runs to 15 residues. Germline V gene sequence: CDR1 SGHNT, CDR2 YENEEA. Trimming removed 5 bases from V and 0 bases from J, with 8 bases in between. The DNA for the CDR3 is TGTGCCAGCAGCCGAGGCTACTCTGGGGCCAACGTCCTGACTTTC. It is translated as CASSRGYSGANVLTF.

In its sample, this clone was seen once. The rearrangement links TRBV6-1 to TRBJ2-4, with D perhaps TRBD1 (5 bases). Germline V gene sequence: CDR1 MNHNS, CDR2 SASEGT. Trimming stripped 4 bases from V and 8 bases from J, with 15 bases between. This CDR3 is 14 amino acids long. CDR3 in amino acids: CASSASRAVDIQYF. The CDR3 coding sequence is TGTGCCAGCAGTGCTTCCAGGGCCGTAGACATTCAGTACTTC.

This rearrangement joins TRBV11-3 to TRBJ2-1; 7 positions match TRBD2. From germline, CDR1 is SGHNT and CDR2 YENEEA. V dropped 3 bases and J dropped 7; count of bases not matched to a gene: 12. The CDR3 spans 16 residues. CDR3 amino acids: CASSFPIGGSNNEQFF. The CDR3 DNA is TGTGCCAGCAGCTTCCCTATCGGCGGGAGCAATAATGAGCAGTTCTTC.

This chain links TRBV19 with TRBJ1-1; the D is unclear. The V end was cut by 1 base, the J end by 1 base, with 7 bases between. CDR3 length equals 14 residues. Per the germline V gene, CDR1 is LNHDA and CDR2 is SQIVND (reference sequence). The CDR3, as DNA: TGTGCCAGTAGTATAGGCACACAGAACACTGAAGCTTTCTTT. It is translated as CASSIGTQNTEAFF.

This sequence joins TRBV11-3 and TRBJ2-7; perhaps D is TRBD1 or TRBD2 (5 bases each). The CDR3 totals 14 residues. Trimming took off 5 bases at V and 2 bases at J, with 13 bases between the two ends. Germline CDR1 reads SGHNT; CDR2 reads YENEEA. CDR3 DNA sequence: TGTGCCAGCAGCCCCGGGACGGAAACCTACGAGCAGTACTTC. This translates into CASSPGTETYEQYF.

J is TRBJ2-6 and V is TRBV5-4; possible D gene TRBD1, 6 bases. The CDR3 loop spans 16 amino acids. Trimming removed 0 bases at V and 2 bases at J, with 9 bases between. CDR1 SGHNT and CDR2 YYREEE come from the germline V gene (reference sequence). The chain's CDR3 is CASSLGGRAGANVLTF. Here the CDR3 DNA reads TGTGCCAGCAGCTTGGGGGGGCGGGCTGGGGCCAACGTCCTGACTTTC.

The chain recombines TRBV11-1 with TRBJ2-2; TRBD1 is a possible D gene (5 bases). CDR1 and CDR2 from the germline V gene are SGHAT and FQDESV (reference sequence). The CDR3 spans 13 residues. Between the trimmed V and J ends, which lost 5 bases and 7 bases, there was a span of 11 bases. This chain's CDR3 is CASSGQGGGELFF. The CDR3 nucleotides are TGTGCCAGCAGCGGACAAGGTGGCGGGGAGCTGTTTTTT.

The chain couples TRBV6-1 to TRBJ2-7, with 12 bases lining up with TRBD2. Germline V gene lookup returns CDR1 MNHNS and CDR2 SASEGT. With 6 bases clipped from V and 0 bases from J, the junction kept 3 bases outside the gene matches. The CDR3 loop spans 15 amino acids. The CDR3 loop reads CASRQTSGSSYEQYF. CDR3 sequence (DNA): TGTGCCAGCAGACAGACTAGCGGGAGCTCCTACGAGCAGTACTTC.

The chain couples TRBV11-3 to TRBJ2-5, with TRBD2 as a possible D gene (6 bases). Looked up from germline, CDR1 is SGHNT and CDR2 is YENEEA. V was clipped by 5 bases and J by 4 bases, with 14 bases between them. This CDR3 has 14 residues. The CDR3 DNA reads as TGTGCCAGCAGCCCTAGCGACGGCGGAGAGACCCAGTACTTC. Translated, it gives CASSPSDGGETQYF.

The table lists this clone with a count of one. The genes are TRBV6-1 and TRBJ2-3; D remains unclear. This CDR3 comprises 10 residues. Germline CDR1 is MNHNS and CDR2 is SASEGT. Trimming removed 5 bases at V and 6 bases at J, with 3 bases between. The DNA for the CDR3 is TGTGCCAGCAGTTACGATACGCAGTATTTT. Its translation is CASSYDTQYF.

The genes are TRBV5-5 and TRBJ2-1; 11 positions agree with TRBD2. Germline V CDR1 and CDR2: SGHKS, YYEKEE (reference sequence). The CDR3 has 13 amino acids. Trimming at V came to 5 bases and at J to 10 bases, leaving 5 bases not matched to a gene. CDR3 sequence reads: CASRLAGEREQFF. For the CDR3, the DNA is TGTGCCAGCAGACTAGCGGGAGAGCGGGAGCAGTTCTTC.

The chain employs TRBV7-9 and TRBJ1-1, with 9 bases fitting TRBD1. The V gene end was trimmed by 5 bases and the J gene end by 0 bases; junction bases not matched to a gene: 7. Per the germline V gene, CDR1 is SEHNR and CDR2 is FQNEAQ (reference sequence). The CDR3 is 16 amino acids. The CDR3 DNA follows: TGTGCCAGCAGCCTCCCGGGACAGGGATTGAACACTGAAGCTTTCTTT. This translates into CASSLPGQGLNTEAFF.

This clone appeared once. The V gene is TRBV19, the J gene TRBJ2-5, with no clear D. The CDR3 spans 13 residues. Germline assignment: CDR1 LNHDA and CDR2 SQIVND (reference sequence). V was clipped by 5 bases and J by 5 bases, with 12 bases between them. CDR3 nucleotide sequence: TGTGCCAGTAGTCCCAGCCGCATGGAGACCCAGTACTTC. It yields the protein CASSPSRMETQYF.

The rearrangement joins TRBV27 to TRBJ2-1; maybe TRBD2 (6 bases). CDR1 MNHEY and CDR2 SMNVEV come from the germline V gene (reference sequence). V lost 2 bases and J 6 bases, leaving 14 bases between the germline ends. CDR3 size: 15 residues. CDR3 DNA sequence: TGTGCCAGCAGTTTACGGAGGGTCGGCGCCAATGAGCAGTTCTTC. Protein product: CASSLRRVGANEQFF.

The rearrangement links TRBV25-1 to TRBJ1-2; D remains ambiguous. Trimming cost V 1 base and J 4 bases, with 7 bases left between them. CDR3 size: 13 residues. Germline CDR1 is MGHDK and CDR2 is SYGVNS. The CDR3 loop is CASSELGGYGYTF. The CDR3 DNA reads TGTGCCAGCAGTGAATTGGGAGGCTATGGCTACACCTTC.

Comments on this clone: Additional DNA sequences in this sample encode the identical CDR3. The gene calls are TRBV19 and TRBJ1-4, with D uncertain. V lost 6 bases and J lost 5, with 10 bases in between. The CDR3 sequence is 13 residues long. CDR1 and CDR2 from the germline V gene are LNHDA and SQIVND (reference sequence). The CDR3 region is CASSWAPNEKLFF. Written as DNA, the CDR3 is TGTGCCAGTAGCTGGGCACCGAATGAAAAACTGTTTTTT.

The genes are TRBV11-3 and TRBJ2-3; D possibly corresponds to TRBD2 (5 bases). The length of the CDR3 is 13 residues. The germline V gene encodes CDR1 SGHNT and CDR2 YENEEA. V lost 1 base and J lost 4, with 6 bases in between. CDR3 sequence reads: CASSLVEADTQYF. The CDR3 DNA is TGTGCCAGCAGCTTAGTGGAGGCAGATACGCAGTATTTT.

The V gene is TRBV11-2, the J gene TRBJ2-7; D may correspond to TRBD1 or TRBD2 (5 bases each). The CDR3 is 16 amino acids. V was clipped by 1 base and J by 5 bases, with 18 bases between them. Germline V gene sequence: CDR1 SGHAT, CDR2 FQNNGV. CDR3: CASSLVRWGLVHEQYF. The CDR3, as DNA: TGTGCCAGCAGCTTAGTGAGATGGGGGTTGGTTCACGAGCAGTACTTC.

This rearrangement joins TRBV25-1 to TRBJ1-3; D not certain. CDR1 is MGHDK and CDR2 is SYGVNS in the germline V gene. V lost 5 bases to trimming and J lost 2 bases, with 7 bases between them. The CDR3 spans 13 residues. The CDR3 here is CASSRQAGNTIYF. The CDR3 DNA reads TGTGCCAGCAGTAGACAAGCTGGAAACACCATATATTTT.

The chain uses TRBV28 and TRBJ1-5, with 9 bases aligning to TRBD1. Germline lookup yields CDR1 MDHEN and CDR2 SYDVKM. The length of the CDR3 is 18 residues. After removal of 6 bases from V and 0 bases from J, the junction contained 12 bases not matched to a gene. The CDR3 sequence: CASSGQGPFRYSNQPQHF. DNA for the CDR3: TGTGCCAGCAGCGGACAGGGGCCCTTTAGGTATAGCAATCAGCCCCAGCATTTT.

The rearrangement links TRBV11-3 to TRBJ2-2; tentative D call: TRBD1 (5 bases). In germline, CDR1 is SGHNT, CDR2 YENEEA. The CDR3 is made up of 18 amino acids. V dropped 0 bases and J dropped 4 bases, with 18 bases sitting between them. DNA for the CDR3: TGTGCCAGCAGCTTAGACAGGTCGTTCAGGGAAATCACCGGGGAGCTGTTTTTT. It yields the protein CASSLDRSFREITGELFF.

The chain links TRBV5-4 to TRBJ2-5; 8 bases align to TRBD2. Germline CDR1 is SGHNT and CDR2 is YYREEE (reference sequence). J lost 5 bases, V lost 2 bases, and 2 bases had no gene match. This CDR3 spans 13 amino acids. For the CDR3, the DNA is TGTGCCAGCAGCTTTCGGGGGGGGGAGACCCAGTACTTC. Translating it yields CASSFRGGETQYF.

The rearrangement links TRBV5-1 to TRBJ2-7; D might be TRBD1 (6 bases). Germline values: CDR1 SGHRS, CDR2 YFSETQ. CDR3 size: 14 residues. The V and J ends lost 2 bases and 5 bases respectively, with 14 bases between them. CDR3 residues: CASSFDRSRNEQYF. The CDR3 nucleotides are TGCGCCAGCAGCTTCGACAGGAGTCGAAACGAGCAGTACTTC. The full variable domain, completed using reference TRBV5-1 and TRBJ2-7, is KAGVTQTPRYLIKTRGQQVTLSCSPISGHRSVSWYQQTPGQGLQFLFEYFSETQRNKGNFPGRFSGRQFSNSRSEMNVSTLELGDSALYLCASSFDRSRNEQYFGPGTRLTVT.